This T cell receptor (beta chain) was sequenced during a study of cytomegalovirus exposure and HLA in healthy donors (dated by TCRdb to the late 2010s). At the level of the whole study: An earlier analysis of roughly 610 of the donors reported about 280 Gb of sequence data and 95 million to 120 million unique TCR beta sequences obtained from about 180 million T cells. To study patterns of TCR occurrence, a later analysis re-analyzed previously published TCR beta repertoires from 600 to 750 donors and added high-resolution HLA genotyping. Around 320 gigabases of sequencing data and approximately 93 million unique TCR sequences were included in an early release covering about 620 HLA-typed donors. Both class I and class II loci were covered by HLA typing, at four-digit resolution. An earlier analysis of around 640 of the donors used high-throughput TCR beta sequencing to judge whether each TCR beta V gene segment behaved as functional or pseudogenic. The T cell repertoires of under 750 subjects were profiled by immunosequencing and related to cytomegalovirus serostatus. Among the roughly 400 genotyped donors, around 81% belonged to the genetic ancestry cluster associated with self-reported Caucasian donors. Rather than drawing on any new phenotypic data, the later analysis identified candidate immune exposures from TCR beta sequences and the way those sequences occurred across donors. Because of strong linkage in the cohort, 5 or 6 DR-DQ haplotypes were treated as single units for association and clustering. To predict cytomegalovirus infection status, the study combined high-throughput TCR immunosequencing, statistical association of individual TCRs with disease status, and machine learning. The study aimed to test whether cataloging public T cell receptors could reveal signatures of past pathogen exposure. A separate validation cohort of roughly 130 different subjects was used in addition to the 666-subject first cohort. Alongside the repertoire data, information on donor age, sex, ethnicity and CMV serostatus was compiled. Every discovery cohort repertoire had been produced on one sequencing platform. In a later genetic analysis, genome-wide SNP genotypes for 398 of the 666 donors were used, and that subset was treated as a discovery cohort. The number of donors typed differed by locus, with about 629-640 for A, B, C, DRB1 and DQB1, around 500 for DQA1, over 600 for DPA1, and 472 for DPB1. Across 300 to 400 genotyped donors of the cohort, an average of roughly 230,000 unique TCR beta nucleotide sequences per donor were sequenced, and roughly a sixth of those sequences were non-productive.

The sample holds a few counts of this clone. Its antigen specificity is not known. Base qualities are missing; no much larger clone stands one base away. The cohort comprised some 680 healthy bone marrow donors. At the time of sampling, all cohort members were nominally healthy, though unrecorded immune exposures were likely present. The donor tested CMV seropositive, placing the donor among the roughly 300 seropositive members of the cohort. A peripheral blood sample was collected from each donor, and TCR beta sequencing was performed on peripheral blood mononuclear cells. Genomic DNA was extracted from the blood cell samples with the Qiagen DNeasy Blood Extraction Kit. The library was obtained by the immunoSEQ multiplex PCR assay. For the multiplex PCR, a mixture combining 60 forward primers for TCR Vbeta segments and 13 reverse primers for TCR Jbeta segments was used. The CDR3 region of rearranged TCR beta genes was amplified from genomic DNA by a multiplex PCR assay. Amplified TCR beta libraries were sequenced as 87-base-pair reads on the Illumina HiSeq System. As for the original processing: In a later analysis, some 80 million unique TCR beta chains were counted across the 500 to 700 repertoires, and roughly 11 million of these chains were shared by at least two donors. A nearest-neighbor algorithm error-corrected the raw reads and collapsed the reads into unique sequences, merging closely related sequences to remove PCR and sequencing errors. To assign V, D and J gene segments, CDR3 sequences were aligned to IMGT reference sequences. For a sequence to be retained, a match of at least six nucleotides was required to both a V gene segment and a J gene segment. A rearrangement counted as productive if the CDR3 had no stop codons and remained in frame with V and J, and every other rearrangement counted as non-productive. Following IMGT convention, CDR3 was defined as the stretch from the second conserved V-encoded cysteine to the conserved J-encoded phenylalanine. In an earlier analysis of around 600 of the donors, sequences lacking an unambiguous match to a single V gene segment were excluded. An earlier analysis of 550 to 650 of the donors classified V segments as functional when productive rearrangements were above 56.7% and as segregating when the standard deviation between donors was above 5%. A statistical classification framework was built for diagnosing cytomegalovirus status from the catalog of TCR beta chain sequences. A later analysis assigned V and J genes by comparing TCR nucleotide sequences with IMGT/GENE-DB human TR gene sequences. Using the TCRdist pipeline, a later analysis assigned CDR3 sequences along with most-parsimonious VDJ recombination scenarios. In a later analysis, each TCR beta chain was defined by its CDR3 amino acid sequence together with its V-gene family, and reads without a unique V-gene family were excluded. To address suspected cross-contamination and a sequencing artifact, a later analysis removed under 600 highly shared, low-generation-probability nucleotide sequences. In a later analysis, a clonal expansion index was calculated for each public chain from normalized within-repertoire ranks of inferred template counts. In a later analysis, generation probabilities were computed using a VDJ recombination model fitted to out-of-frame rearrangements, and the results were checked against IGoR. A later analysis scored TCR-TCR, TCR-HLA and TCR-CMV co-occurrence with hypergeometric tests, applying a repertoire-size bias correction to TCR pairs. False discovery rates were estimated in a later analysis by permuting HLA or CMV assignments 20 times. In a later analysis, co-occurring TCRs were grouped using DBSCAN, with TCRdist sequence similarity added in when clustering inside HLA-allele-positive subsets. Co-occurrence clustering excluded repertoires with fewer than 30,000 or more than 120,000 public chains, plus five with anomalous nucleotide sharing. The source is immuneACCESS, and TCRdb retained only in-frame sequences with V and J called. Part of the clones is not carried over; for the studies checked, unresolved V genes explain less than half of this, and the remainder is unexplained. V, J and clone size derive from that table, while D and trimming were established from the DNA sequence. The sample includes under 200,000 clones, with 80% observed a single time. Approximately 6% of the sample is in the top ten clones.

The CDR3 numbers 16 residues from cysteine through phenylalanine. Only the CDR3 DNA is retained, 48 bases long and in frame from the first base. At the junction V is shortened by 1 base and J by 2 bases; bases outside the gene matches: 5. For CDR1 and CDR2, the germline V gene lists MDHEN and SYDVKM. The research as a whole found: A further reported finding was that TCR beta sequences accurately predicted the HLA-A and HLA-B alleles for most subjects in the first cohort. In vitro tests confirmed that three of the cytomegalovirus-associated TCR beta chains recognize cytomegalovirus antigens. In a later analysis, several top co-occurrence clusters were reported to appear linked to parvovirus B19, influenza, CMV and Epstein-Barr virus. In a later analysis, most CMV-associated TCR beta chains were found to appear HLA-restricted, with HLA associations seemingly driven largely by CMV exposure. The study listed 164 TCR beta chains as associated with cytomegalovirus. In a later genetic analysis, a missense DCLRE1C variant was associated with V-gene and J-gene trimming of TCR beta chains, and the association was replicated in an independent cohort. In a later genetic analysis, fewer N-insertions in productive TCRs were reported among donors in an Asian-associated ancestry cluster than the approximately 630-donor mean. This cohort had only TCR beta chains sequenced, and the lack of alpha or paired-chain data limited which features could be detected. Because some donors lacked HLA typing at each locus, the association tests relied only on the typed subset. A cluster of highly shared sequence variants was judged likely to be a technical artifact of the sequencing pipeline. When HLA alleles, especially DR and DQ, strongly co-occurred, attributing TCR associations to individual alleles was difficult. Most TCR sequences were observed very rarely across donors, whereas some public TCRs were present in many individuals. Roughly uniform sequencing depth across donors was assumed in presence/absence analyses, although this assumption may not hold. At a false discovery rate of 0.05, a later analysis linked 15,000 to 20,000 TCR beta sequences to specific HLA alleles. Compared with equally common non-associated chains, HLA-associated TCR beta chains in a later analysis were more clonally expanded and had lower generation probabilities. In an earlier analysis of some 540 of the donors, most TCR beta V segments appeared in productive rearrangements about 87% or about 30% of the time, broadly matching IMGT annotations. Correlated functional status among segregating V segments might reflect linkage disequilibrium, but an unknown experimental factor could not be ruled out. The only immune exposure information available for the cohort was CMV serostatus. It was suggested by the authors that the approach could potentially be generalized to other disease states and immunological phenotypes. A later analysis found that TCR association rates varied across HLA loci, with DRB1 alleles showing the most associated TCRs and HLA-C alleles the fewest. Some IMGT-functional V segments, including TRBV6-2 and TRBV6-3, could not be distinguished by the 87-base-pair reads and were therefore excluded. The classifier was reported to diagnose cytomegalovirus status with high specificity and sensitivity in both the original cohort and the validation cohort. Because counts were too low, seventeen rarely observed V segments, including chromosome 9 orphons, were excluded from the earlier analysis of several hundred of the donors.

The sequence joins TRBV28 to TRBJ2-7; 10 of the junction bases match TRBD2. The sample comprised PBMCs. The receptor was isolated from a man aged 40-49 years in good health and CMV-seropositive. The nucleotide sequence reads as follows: TGTGCCAGCAGTTTATTTAGCGGGGGGACGCCCTACGAGCAGTACTTC. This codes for CASSLFSGGTPYEQYF.